This record looks at one TCR beta chain sequence and its context. This sample is part of a study of blood T cell repertoires in COVID-19. Germline-derived CDR1 and CDR2 are SEHNR and FQNEAQ (reference sequence). The CDR3 has 15 amino acids. V lost 4 bases and J lost 3, with 15 bases in between. Assay used: immunoSEQ multiplex PCR; TCRdb lists only in-frame clones, some missing. The sample includes about 200,000 clones, 70% to 90% of them seen just once. V and J are TRBV7-9 and TRBJ1-2; D is unclear. Source material: peripheral blood. This clonotype was obtained from a woman in her seventies with active or convalescent COVID-19. The CDR3 DNA is TGTGCCAGCAGCTCCGGGTCAACTCACGACTATGGCTACACCTTC. Translated: CASSSGSTHDYGYTF.